This is a list of T cell receptor beta chains from one sample in a study of blood T cell repertoires in COVID-19. Sequenced by immunoSEQ multiplex PCR; TCRdb stores in-frame clones only, minus some. The sample lists tens of thousands of clones, roughly nine tenths occurring once. Sequenced: peripheral blood. The receptors shown here come from a human donor in a cohort sampled during active COVID-19. CDR3s include the opening cysteine and the closing phenylalanine or tryptophan. The D gene is left open where the match is weak. Expanded clones get a size class; other rows say once, few or many, or leave the size out.

>TRBV14|TRBJ2-2|TRBD1|once
CASSQEWTGIHTGELFF
TGTGCCAGCAGCCAAGAATGGACAGGGATACACACCGGGGAGCTGTTTTTT
>TRBV10-2|TRBJ2-7|TRBD2|-
CASMAGLAGGPHYYEQYF
TGCGCCAGCATGGCGGGACTAGCGGGGGGGCCCCACTACTACGAGCAGTACTTC
>TRBV6-5|TRBJ2-2|TRBD1|once
CASRPGQRSTGELFF
TGTGCCAGCAGGCCGGGACAGAGAAGCACCGGGGAGCTGTTTTTT
>TRBV5-5|TRBJ2-5|TRBD1|-
CASSGIGRGLQETQYF
TGTGCCAGCAGCGGCATCGGCAGGGGGCTCCAAGAGACCCAGTACTTC
>TRBV27|TRBJ2-6|TRBD2|-
CASSLFGGAPGANVLTF
TGTGCCAGCAGTTTATTCGGGGGGGCTCCGGGGGCCAACGTCCTGACTTTC
>TRBV4-1|TRBJ2-1|TRBD2|-
CASSQGASGGGEQFF
TGCGCCAGCAGCCAAGGGGCCAGCGGGGGTGGTGAGCAGTTCTTC
>TRBV7-9|TRBJ2-3|-|once
CASSFSDFTTDTQYF
TGTGCCAGCAGCTTCTCGGACTTCACCACAGATACGCAGTATTTT
>TRBV12-3/TRBV12-4|TRBJ2-1|-|-
CASSRVNEQFF
TGTGCCAGCTCCAGGGTAAATGAGCAGTTCTTC
>TRBV29-1|TRBJ1-2|TRBD1|-
CSVSRGRDGYTF
TGCAGCGTCTCAAGGGGGCGGGATGGCTACACCTTC
>TRBV27|TRBJ1-1|-|-
CASSRPTGEAFF
TGTGCCAGCAGTAGACCGACAGGTGAAGCTTTCTTT
>TRBV6-6|TRBJ1-2|TRBD1|-
CASSYGASTGNYGYTF
TGTGCCAGCAGTTATGGGGCCTCGACAGGGAACTATGGCTACACCTTC
>TRBV9|TRBJ2-1|-|-
CASSERIGQGRYNEQFF
TGTGCCAGCAGCGAGAGAATAGGTCAGGGGCGATACAATGAGCAGTTCTTC
>TRBV5-6|TRBJ2-3|TRBD2|-
CASSLSVRDYLTDTQYF
TGTGCCAGCAGCTTGTCCGTCCGGGACTATCTCACAGATACGCAGTATTTT
>TRBV11-2|TRBJ1-3|-|-
CASSLLRDGNTIYF
TGTGCCAGCAGCTTACTGCGAGATGGAAACACCATATATTTT
>TRBV6-5|TRBJ1-4|TRBD1|few
CASSFRGVREKLFF
TGTGCCAGCAGTTTCAGGGGGGTGAGGGAAAAACTGTTTTTT
>TRBV27|TRBJ2-7|TRBD1|-
CASSSTGTAQYEQYF
TGTGCCAGCAGCTCAACCGGGACAGCACAATACGAGCAGTACTTC
>TRBV25-1|TRBJ2-1|TRBD2|-
CASREAGANNEQFF
TGTGCCAGCAGAGAAGCGGGAGCCAACAATGAGCAGTTCTTC
>TRBV24-1|TRBJ1-5|TRBD1|-
CATSASGGSNQPQHF
TGTGCCACCAGTGCCTCAGGGGGATCCAATCAGCCCCAGCATTTT
>TRBV6-5|TRBJ2-7|-|-
CASSPDGSSYEQYF
TGTGCCAGCAGCCCCGACGGGAGCTCCTACGAGCAGTACTTC
>TRBV29-1|TRBJ1-1|TRBD1|-
CSAVTGWGTEAFF
TGCAGCGCCGTGACAGGGTGGGGCACTGAAGCTTTCTTT
>TRBV27|TRBJ2-1|TRBD2|-
CASKVEGLAPYNEQFF
TGTGCCAGCAAAGTAGAAGGACTAGCGCCGTACAATGAGCAGTTCTTC
>TRBV7-2|TRBJ1-3|-|-
CASSLALTGSGNTIYF
TGTGCCAGCAGCCTAGCTTTGACAGGCTCTGGAAACACCATATATTTT
>TRBV5-4|TRBJ1-2|-|-
CASSIDSYGYTF
TGTGCCAGCAGCATAGACAGCTATGGCTACACCTTC
>TRBV6-5|TRBJ2-7|TRBD1|few
CASSRDRVSEQYF
TGTGCCAGCAGTCGGGACAGGGTTAGCGAGCAGTACTTC
>TRBV28|TRBJ1-2|-|-
CASSSGGSNYGYTF
TGTGCCAGCAGTTCGGGGGGCTCAAACTATGGCTACACCTTC
>TRBV6-5|TRBJ1-2|TRBD1|few
CASSYRDSGYGYTF
TGTGCCAGCAGTTATCGGGACAGCGGCTATGGCTACACCTTC
>TRBV15|TRBJ1-5|TRBD1|-
CATSSDLQGANQPQHF
TGTGCCACCAGCAGCGACTTACAGGGGGCGAATCAGCCCCAGCATTTT
>TRBV6-1|TRBJ2-1|-|-
CASSEAQGMEFF
TGTGCCAGCAGTGAAGCTCAGGGGATGGAGTTCTTC
>TRBV3-1/TRBV3-2|TRBJ2-7|-|-
CASSQGIQTGEQYF
TGTGCCAGCAGCCAAGGTATCCAAACAGGCGAGCAGTACTTC
>TRBV14|TRBJ1-3|-|-
CASSPRAVRNTIYF
TGTGCCAGCAGCCCCCGTGCAGTGAGAAACACCATATATTTT
>TRBV19|TRBJ1-4|TRBD1|-
CASSVSRDRGTANEKLFF
TGTGCCAGTAGTGTCTCCCGGGACAGGGGGACGGCTAATGAAAAACTGTTTTTT
>TRBV30|TRBJ2-7|-|-
CAWSNRRVRVHEQYF
TGTGCCTGGAGTAACCGAAGAGTCAGGGTCCACGAGCAGTACTTC
>TRBV6-1|TRBJ2-1|TRBD2|-
CASSEEAGGSYNEQFF
TGTGCCAGCAGTGAAGAGGCGGGGGGGTCCTACAATGAGCAGTTCTTC
>TRBV6-2/TRBV6-3|TRBJ1-5|TRBD1|-
CASSYSLPSSGQGASNQPQHF
TGTGCCAGCAGTTACTCGCTCCCTTCTAGTGGGCAGGGGGCAAGCAATCAGCCCCAGCATTTT
>TRBV6-5|TRBJ1-4|TRBD1|-
CASSYRAGGIAEKLFF
TGTGCCAGCAGTTACCGCGCAGGGGGCATTGCCGAAAAACTGTTTTTT
>TRBV30|TRBJ2-7|-|once
CAWSSGVNEQYF
TGTGCCTGGAGTTCGGGAGTCAACGAGCAGTACTTC
>TRBV19|TRBJ1-2|TRBD1|once
CASSDREGYGYTF
TGTGCCAGTTCGGACAGGGAAGGGTATGGCTACACCTTC
>TRBV9|TRBJ2-7|-|-
CASSVEAGLGYEQYF
TGTGCCAGCAGCGTAGAGGCAGGGTTAGGCTACGAGCAGTACTTC
>TRBV18|TRBJ1-5|-|-
CASSPLPTGSNQPQHF
TGTGCCAGCTCACCACTACCTACAGGGAGCAATCAGCCCCAGCATTTT
>TRBV7-9|TRBJ2-2|-|-
CASSLGSGFYTGELFF
TGTGCCAGCAGCTTAGGTTCGGGGTTTTACACCGGGGAGCTGTTTTTT
>TRBV2|TRBJ1-3|-|-
CASGRDMSGNTIYF
TGTGCCAGCGGCAGGGACATGTCTGGAAACACCATATATTTT
>TRBV2|TRBJ2-1|TRBD2|-
CASRRTSGSYNEQFF
TGTGCCAGCAGGCGGACTAGCGGCTCCTACAATGAGCAGTTCTTC
>TRBV1|TRBJ1-6|-|-
CTSSQKLPQPLHF
TGCACCAGCAGCCAAAAGCTTCCCCAACCCCTCCACTTT
>TRBV19|TRBJ2-2|TRBD1|-
CASRHTGGTGELFF
TGTGCCAGTAGGCACACAGGGGGCACCGGGGAGCTGTTTTTT
>TRBV9|TRBJ1-1|-|-
CASSPGGGENTEAFF
TGTGCCAGCAGCCCCGGGGGAGGGGAGAACACTGAAGCTTTCTTT
>TRBV5-5|TRBJ2-2|-|-
CASSLGVNTGELFF
TGTGCCAGCAGCTTGGGCGTTAACACCGGGGAGCTGTTTTTT
>TRBV5-6|TRBJ1-5|TRBD1|-
CASSPGGTGWQPQHF
TGTGCCAGCAGCCCGGGGGGGACAGGGTGGCAGCCCCAGCATTTT
>TRBV2|TRBJ1-5|TRBD1|-
CASTPDRDQPQHF
TGTGCCAGCACCCCAGACAGGGATCAGCCCCAGCATTTT
>TRBV18|TRBJ1-3|-|few
CASSPGLSSGNTIYF
TGTGCCAGCTCACCGGGACTTAGCTCTGGAAACACCATATATTTT
>TRBV12-5|TRBJ2-7|TRBD2|once
CASGPKRRTSGNWGEQYF
TGTGCTAGTGGCCCTAAACGGAGGACTAGCGGGAATTGGGGCGAGCAGTACTTC
>TRBV3-1/TRBV3-2|TRBJ1-1|TRBD1|once
CASSQDPKGAKTEAFF
TGTGCCAGCAGCCAAGATCCTAAGGGGGCGAAGACTGAAGCTTTCTTT
>TRBV6-5|TRBJ1-2|-|-
CASSYPGGSGTF
TGTGCCAGCAGTTACCCCGGCGGGTCGGGAACCTTC
>TRBV5-4|TRBJ2-7|-|-
CASSLEVDSLYEQYF
TGTGCCAGCAGCTTGGAGGTGGACTCCCTCTACGAGCAGTACTTC
>TRBV19|TRBJ2-1|TRBD2|-
CASSGRPQRSYNEQFF
TGTGCCAGTAGCGGGAGGCCCCAACGCTCCTACAATGAGCAGTTCTTC
>TRBV7-5|TRBJ1-2|-|-
CARSTRDRGRLGYGYTF
TGTGCCAGAAGCACACGGGACAGGGGGCGCTTGGGCTATGGCTACACCTTC
>TRBV19|TRBJ1-4|-|-
CASSPLTWSNEKLFF
TGTGCCAGTAGTCCCCTTACATGGAGTAATGAAAAACTGTTTTTT
>TRBV20-1|TRBJ2-7|-|-
CSVSGGHEQYF
TGCAGTGTAAGTGGGGGCCACGAGCAGTACTTC
>TRBV7-8|TRBJ1-1|-|-
CASSLQTVLNTEAFF
TGTGCCAGCAGCCTACAGACAGTATTGAACACTGAAGCTTTCTTT
>TRBV7-9|TRBJ1-6|TRBD1|-
CASSGERTGTYNSPLHF
TGTGCCAGCAGCGGAGAGCGGACAGGGACGTATAATTCACCCCTCCACTTT
>TRBV18|TRBJ2-2|-|-
CASSSAVGELFF
TGTGCCAGCTCATCCGCAGTCGGGGAGCTGTTTTTT